The 8 T cell receptor beta chains listed next were all sequenced from one sample in a study of cytomegalovirus exposure and HLA in healthy donors. PCR was performed using 60 Vbeta and 13 Jbeta primers. The assay was immunoSEQ multiplex PCR, and TCRdb's table has in-frame clones only and misses some. The repertoire includes fewer than 70,000 clones, about 73% of them detected once, and around 10% sits in the top ten. What was sequenced was PBMCs. The receptors were gathered from an older woman in good health and CMV-seropositive.

This chain connects TRBV29-1 to TRBJ1-4; D ambiguous. V lost 4 bases and J lost 4, with 7 bases in between. This CDR3 is built from 12 residues. CDR1 and CDR2 from the germline V gene are SQVTM and ANQGSEA. This chain's CDR3 is CSVGQDNEKLFF. The CDR3 DNA follows: TGCAGCGTTGGTCAGGATAATGAAAAACTGTTTTTT. The full variable domain, rest sourced from reference TRBV29-1 and TRBJ1-4, is SAVISQKPSRDICQRGTSLTIQCQVDSQVTMMFWYRQQPGQSLTLIATANQGSEATYESGFVIDKFPISRPNLTFSTLTVSNMSPEDSSIYLCSVGQDNEKLFFGSGTQLSVL.

The V gene is TRBV7-8, the J gene TRBJ1-1; D is unresolved. V dropped 5 bases and J dropped 2 bases, with 15 bases sitting between them. This CDR3 region has 15 residues. The germline CDR1 and CDR2 sequences are SGHVS and FQNEAQ. As DNA, the CDR3 is TGTGCCAGCAGCCCTTGGAGACGGGGAAACACTGAAGCTTTCTTT. The encoded protein is CASSPWRRGNTEAFF.

The V gene is TRBV5-1, the J gene TRBJ1-1; D remains ambiguous. The CDR3 is made up of 14 amino acids. Trimming stripped 0 bases from V and 1 base from J, with 7 bases between. Germline V gives CDR1 SGHRS, CDR2 YFSETQ. DNA for the CDR3: TGCGCCAGCAGCTTGGCCGCCAGGAACACTGAAGCTTTCTTT. Residues: CASSLAARNTEAFF.

This rearrangement joins TRBV10-1 to TRBJ1-5; 7 bases map to TRBD1. This CDR3 has 14 amino acids. V shed 6 bases, J shed 2 bases, and the junction held 4 bases outside the gene matches. Germline V CDR1 and CDR2: WNHNN, SYGVQD (reference sequence). The CDR3 protein is CASSAGQGNQPQHF. CDR3 nucleotide sequence: TGCGCCAGCAGCGCTGGACAGGGCAATCAGCCCCAGCATTTT.

V gene TRBV29-1 combines with J gene TRBJ1-5; 7 bases align to TRBD1. This CDR3 has 13 residues. Germline CDR1 reads SQVTM; CDR2 reads ANQGSEA. V shed 4 bases and J 9 bases; nucleotides not matched to a gene: 9. Written as DNA, the CDR3 is TGCAGCGTTGGAGGACAGGTGGGAGGGCCCCAGCATTTT. Its protein is CSVGGQVGGPQHF.

This chain connects TRBV30 to TRBJ1-5, with a tentative D call TRBD1 (5 bases). This CDR3 contains 14 residues. With 1 base removed from V and 2 bases from J, the gap between germline ends came to 9 bases. Per the germline V gene, CDR1 is GTSNPN and CDR2 is SVGIG (reference sequence). The CDR3: CAWSGQGGNQPQHF. The CDR3 DNA reads as TGTGCCTGGAGTGGCCAGGGCGGCAATCAGCCCCAGCATTTT.

The rearrangement links TRBV10-2 to TRBJ2-1; TRBD2 matches at 10 bases. V trimming: 8 bases; J trimming: 9 bases; junction bases outside the gene matches: 10. The CDR3 is made up of 14 amino acids. Germline CDR1 reads WSHSY; CDR2 reads SAAADI. The CDR3 spells CASVSGRAGSEQFF. The CDR3 DNA follows: TGCGCCAGCGTAAGCGGGAGGGCTGGGAGTGAGCAGTTCTTC.

The chain carries TRBV6-1 and TRBJ1-2; TRBD1 is a possible D gene (6 bases). CDR1 and CDR2 from the germline V gene are MNHNS and SASEGT. The CDR3 is 14 residues long. V was pared by 2 bases and J by 5 bases, with 12 bases between. The CDR3 nucleotides are TGTGCCAGCAGTGAACTCGGACAGACATATGGCTACACCTTC. Its protein is CASSELGQTYGYTF.